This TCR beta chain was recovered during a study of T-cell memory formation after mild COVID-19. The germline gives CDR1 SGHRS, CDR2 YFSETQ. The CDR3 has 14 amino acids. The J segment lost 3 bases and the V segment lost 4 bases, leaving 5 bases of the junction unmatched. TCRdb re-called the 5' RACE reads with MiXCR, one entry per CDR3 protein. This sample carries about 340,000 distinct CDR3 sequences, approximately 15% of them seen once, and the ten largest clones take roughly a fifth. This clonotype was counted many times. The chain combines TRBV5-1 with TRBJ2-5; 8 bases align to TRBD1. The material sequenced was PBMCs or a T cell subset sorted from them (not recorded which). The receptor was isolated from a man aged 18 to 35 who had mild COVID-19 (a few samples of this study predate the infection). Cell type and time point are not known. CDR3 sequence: CASSGGQVEETQYF. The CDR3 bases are TGCGCCAGCAGCGGGGGACAGGTGGAAGAGACCCAGTACTTC.